This T cell receptor beta chain is from a study of T cells after posttransplantation cyclophosphamide. This clone was counted many times. The antigen is not known. Germline values: CDR1 SGHRS, CDR2 YFSETQ. V trimming: 5 bases; J trimming: 1 base; junction bases outside the gene matches: 13. The CDR3 length is 18 residues. Study-wide points: Recipient CMV seropositivity and CMV reactivation strongly tracked TRB clonality.

Generated by immunoSEQ multiplex PCR, the TCRdb table keeps only in-frame clones and is missing some. Recorded here are 40,000 to 55,000 clones, with no singletons, and the ten leading clones hold roughly 2%. The material sequenced was PBMCs. The chain carries TRBV5-1 and TRBJ2-3, with 10 bases aligning to TRBD2. The TCR comes from a man between 35 and 55 years old in good health, CMV-negative, and a related stem cell transplant donor. The CDR3 DNA sequence: TGCGCCAGCAGGGGGGGACTAGCGCCGGAGGGAGGCACAGATACGCAGTATTTT. Translated, it gives CASRGGLAPEGGTDTQYF. The entire variable domain, with the rest obtained from reference TRBV5-1 and TRBJ2-3, is as follows: KAGVTQTPRYLIKTRGQQVTLSCSPISGHRSVSWYQQTPGQGLQFLFEYFSETQRNKGNFPGRFSGRQFSNSRSEMNVSTLELGDSALYLCASRGGLAPEGGTDTQYFGPGTRLTVL.